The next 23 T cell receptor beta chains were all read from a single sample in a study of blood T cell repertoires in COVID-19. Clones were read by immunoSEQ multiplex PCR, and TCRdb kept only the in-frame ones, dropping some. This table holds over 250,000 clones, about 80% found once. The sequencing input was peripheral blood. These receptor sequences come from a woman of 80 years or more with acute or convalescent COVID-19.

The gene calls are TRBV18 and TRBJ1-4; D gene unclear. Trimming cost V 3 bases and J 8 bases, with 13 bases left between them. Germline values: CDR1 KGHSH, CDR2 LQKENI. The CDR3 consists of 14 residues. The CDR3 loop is CASSPDIRGEKLFF. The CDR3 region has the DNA TGTGCCAGCTCACCCGATATACGCGGAGAAAAACTGTTTTTT. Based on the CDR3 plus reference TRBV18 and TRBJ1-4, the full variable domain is NAGVMQNPRHLVRRRGQEARLRCSPMKGHSHVYWYRQLPEEGLKFMVYLQKENIIDESGMPKERFSAEFPKEGPSILRIQQVVRGDSAAYFCASSPDIRGEKLFFGSGTQLSVL.

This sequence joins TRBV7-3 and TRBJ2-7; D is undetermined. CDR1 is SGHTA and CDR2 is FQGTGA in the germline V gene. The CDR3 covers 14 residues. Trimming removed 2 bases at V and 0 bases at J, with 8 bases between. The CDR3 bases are TGTGCCAGCAGCTTAGGGCCGTCCTCCTACGAGCAGTACTTC. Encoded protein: CASSLGPSSYEQYF.

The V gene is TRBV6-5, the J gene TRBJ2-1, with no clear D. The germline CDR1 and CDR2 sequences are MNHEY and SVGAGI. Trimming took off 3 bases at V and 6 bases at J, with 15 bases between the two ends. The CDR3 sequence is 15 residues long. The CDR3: CASSYSERRGNEQFF. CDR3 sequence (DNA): TGTGCCAGCAGTTATTCGGAACGTCGCGGCAATGAGCAGTTCTTC.

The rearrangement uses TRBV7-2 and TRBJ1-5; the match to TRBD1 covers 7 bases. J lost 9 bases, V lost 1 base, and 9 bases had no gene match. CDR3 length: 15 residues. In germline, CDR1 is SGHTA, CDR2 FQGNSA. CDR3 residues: CASSLVGTSGGPQHF. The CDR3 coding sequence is TGTGCCAGCAGCTTAGTAGGGACCTCAGGGGGGCCCCAGCATTTT. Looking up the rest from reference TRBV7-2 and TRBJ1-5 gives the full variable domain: GAGVSQSPSNKVTEKGKDVELRCDPISGHTALYWYRQSLGQGLEFLIYFQGNSAPDKSGLPSDRFSAERTGGSVSTLTIQRTQQEDSAVYLCASSLVGTSGGPQHFGDGTRLSIL.

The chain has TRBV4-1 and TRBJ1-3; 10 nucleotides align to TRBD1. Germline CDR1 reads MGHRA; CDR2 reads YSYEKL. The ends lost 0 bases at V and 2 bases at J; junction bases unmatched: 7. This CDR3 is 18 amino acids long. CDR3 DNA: TGCGCCAGCAGCCAAGATCCGACAGGGGGCTTGGCTGGAAACACCATATATTTT. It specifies CASSQDPTGGLAGNTIYF.

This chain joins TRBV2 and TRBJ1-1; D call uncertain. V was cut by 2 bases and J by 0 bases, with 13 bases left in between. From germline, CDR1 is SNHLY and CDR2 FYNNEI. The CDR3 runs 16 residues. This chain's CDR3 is CASSEMTFFMNTEAFF. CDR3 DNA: TGTGCCAGCAGTGAAATGACATTTTTCATGAACACTGAAGCTTTCTTT.

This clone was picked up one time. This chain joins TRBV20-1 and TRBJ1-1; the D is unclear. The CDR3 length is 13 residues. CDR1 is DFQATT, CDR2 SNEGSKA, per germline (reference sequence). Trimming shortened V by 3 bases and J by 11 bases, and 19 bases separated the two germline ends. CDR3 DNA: TGCAGTGCTAGTCCAGGCCCCACCGTGAAGGCTTTCTTT. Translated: CSASPGPTVKAFF.

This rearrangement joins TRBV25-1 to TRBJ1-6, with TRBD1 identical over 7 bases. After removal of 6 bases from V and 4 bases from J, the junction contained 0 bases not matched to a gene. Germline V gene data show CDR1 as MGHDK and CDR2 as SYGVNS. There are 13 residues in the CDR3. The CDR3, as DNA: TGTGCCAGCAGGACAGGGTATAATTCACCCCTCCACTTT. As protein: CASRTGYNSPLHF.

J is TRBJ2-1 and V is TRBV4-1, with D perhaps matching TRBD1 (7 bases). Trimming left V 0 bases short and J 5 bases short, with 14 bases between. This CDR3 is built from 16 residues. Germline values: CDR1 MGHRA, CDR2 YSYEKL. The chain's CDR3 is CASSQEGAGQNNEQFF. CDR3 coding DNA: TGCGCCAGCAGCCAAGAAGGGGCGGGACAGAACAATGAGCAGTTCTTC.

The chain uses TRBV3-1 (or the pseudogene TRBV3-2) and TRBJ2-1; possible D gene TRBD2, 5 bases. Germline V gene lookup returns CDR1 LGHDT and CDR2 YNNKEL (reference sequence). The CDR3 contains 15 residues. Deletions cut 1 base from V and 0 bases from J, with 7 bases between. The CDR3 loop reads CASSQAAASYNEQFF. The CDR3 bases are TGTGCCAGCAGCCAAGCAGCGGCCTCCTACAATGAGCAGTTCTTC.

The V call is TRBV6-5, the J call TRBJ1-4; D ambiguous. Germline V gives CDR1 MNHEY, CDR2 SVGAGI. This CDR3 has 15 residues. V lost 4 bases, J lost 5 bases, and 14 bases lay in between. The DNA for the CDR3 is TGTGCCAGCAGTTTGTCACCCCAACGGAATGAAAAACTGTTTTTT. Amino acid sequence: CASSLSPQRNEKLFF.

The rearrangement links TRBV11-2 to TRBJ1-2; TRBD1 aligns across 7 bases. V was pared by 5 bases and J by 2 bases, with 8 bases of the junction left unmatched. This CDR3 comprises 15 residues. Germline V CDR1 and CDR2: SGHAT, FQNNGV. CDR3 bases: TGTGCCAGCAGCACTTCCGGGACAGCGAACTATGGCTACACCTTC. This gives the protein CASSTSGTANYGYTF.

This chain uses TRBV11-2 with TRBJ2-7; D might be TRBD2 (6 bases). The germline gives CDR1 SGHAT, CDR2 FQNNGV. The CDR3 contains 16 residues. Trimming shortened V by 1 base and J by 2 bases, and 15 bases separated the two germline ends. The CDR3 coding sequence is TGTGCCAGCAGCTTAGTCACGGCGGGGCGTACCTACGAGCAGTACTTC. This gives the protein CASSLVTAGRTYEQYF.

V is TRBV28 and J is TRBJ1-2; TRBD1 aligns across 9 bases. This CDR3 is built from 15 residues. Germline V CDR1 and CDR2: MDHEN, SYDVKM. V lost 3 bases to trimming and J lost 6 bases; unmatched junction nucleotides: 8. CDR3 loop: CASSFLGQGMDGYTF. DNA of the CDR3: TGTGCCAGCAGTTTCCTGGGACAGGGTATGGATGGCTACACCTTC.

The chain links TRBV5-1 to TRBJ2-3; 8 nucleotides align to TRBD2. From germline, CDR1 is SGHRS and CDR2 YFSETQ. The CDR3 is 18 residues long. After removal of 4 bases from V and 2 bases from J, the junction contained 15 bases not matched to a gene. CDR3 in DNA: TGCGCCAGCAGCGTCAACCGTCGGGAGCGGGGGACCACAGATACGCAGTATTTT. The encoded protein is CASSVNRRERGTTDTQYF.

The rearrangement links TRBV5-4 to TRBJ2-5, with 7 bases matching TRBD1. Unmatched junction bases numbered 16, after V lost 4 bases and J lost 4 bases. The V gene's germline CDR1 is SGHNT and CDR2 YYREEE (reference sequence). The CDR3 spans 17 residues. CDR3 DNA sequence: TGTGCCAGCAGCCCACCGGGACAGAGACCAGGGGGAGAGACCCAGTACTTC. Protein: CASSPPGQRPGGETQYF.

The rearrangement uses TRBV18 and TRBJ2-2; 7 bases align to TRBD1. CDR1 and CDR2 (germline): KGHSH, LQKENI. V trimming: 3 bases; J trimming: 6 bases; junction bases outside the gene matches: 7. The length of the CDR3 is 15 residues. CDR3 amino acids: CASSPDRLEAGELFF. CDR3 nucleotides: TGTGCCAGCTCACCGGACAGGTTGGAAGCCGGGGAGCTGTTTTTT. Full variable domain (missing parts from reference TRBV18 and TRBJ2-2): NAGVMQNPRHLVRRRGQEARLRCSPMKGHSHVYWYRQLPEEGLKFMVYLQKENIIDESGMPKERFSAEFPKEGPSILRIQQVVRGDSAAYFCASSPDRLEAGELFFGEGSRLTVL.

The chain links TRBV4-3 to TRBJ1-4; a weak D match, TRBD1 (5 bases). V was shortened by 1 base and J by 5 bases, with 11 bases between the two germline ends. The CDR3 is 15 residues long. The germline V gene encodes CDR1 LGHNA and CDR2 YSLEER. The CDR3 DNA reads TGCGCCAGCAGCCAAGCCGCAGGGAAAAATGAAAAACTGTTTTTT. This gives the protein CASSQAAGKNEKLFF.

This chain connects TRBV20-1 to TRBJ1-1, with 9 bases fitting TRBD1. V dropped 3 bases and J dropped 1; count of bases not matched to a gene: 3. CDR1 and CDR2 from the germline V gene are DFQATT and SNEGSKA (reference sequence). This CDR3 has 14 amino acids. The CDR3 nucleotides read TGCAGTGCTAGTGGACAGGGGCAGAACACTGAAGCTTTCTTT. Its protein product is CSASGQGQNTEAFF.

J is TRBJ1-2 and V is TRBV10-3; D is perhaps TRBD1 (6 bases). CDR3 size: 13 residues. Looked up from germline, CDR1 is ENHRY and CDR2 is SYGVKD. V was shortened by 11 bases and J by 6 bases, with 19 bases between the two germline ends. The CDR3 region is CAASPPGVNGYTF. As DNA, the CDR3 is TGTGCCGCCAGTCCCCCAGGGGTGAATGGCTACACCTTC.

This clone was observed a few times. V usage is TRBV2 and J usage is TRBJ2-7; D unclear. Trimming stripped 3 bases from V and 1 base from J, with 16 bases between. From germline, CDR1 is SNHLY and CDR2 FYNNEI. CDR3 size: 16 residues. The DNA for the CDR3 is TGTGCCAGCAGTGAGACGCGGCAGAAAATTTCCTACGAGCAGTACTTC. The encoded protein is CASSETRQKISYEQYF.

The CDR3 DNA reads as TGTGCCAGCAGGGACACCATGAACACTGAAGCTTTCTTT. Translating gives CASRDTMNTEAFF. J is TRBJ1-1 and V is TRBV28, with D perhaps matching TRBD1 (5 bases). The germline V gene encodes CDR1 MDHEN and CDR2 SYDVKM. The CDR3 totals 13 residues. V lost 6 bases, J lost 0 bases, and 8 bases lay in between. The variable domain in full, completed from reference TRBV28 and TRBJ1-1, reads DVKVTQSSRYLVKRTGEKVFLECVQDMDHENMFWYRQDPGLGLRLIYFSYDVKMKEKGDIPEGYSVSREKKERFSLILESASTNQTSMYLCASRDTMNTEAFFGQGTRLTVV.

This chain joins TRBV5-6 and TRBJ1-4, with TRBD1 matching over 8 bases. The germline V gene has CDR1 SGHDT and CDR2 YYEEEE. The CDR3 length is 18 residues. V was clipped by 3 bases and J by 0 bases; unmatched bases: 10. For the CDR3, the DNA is TGTGCCAGCAGCTACCGGACAGGGAGTATGACAACTAATGAAAAACTGTTTTTT. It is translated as CASSYRTGSMTTNEKLFF.